This TCR beta chain was obtained from a study of radiotherapy plus CTLA-4 blockade in lung cancer. Focal radiation was given together with CTLA-4 blockade (ipilimumab) to patients with chemo-refractory metastatic non-small-cell lung cancer. Measured with immunoSEQ multiplex PCR; TCRdb has only the in-frame clones, and not every one. Of around 53,000 clones listed, approximately 86% are singletons. This clone was seen once. Its antigen is as yet unknown. Other nucleotide sequences in the sample specify the same CDR3. V lost 0 bases, J lost 5 bases, and 11 bases lay in between. This CDR3 region has 14 residues. Germline V gives CDR1 SGHRS, CDR2 YFSETQ. Study-level results: Once radiotherapy plus ipilimumab had been given, TCR clones derived from tumor expanded in blood.

This material consisted of peripheral blood, taken from a patient treated with radiotherapy plus ipilimumab. This chain links TRBV5-1 with TRBJ1-1; D perhaps matches TRBD1 (5 bases). This receptor was taken from a human donor with non-small cell lung cancer that progressed on radiotherapy plus ipilimumab. Some clones in this sample may be carry-over from other donors' samples. CDR3 nucleotides: TGCGCCAGCAGCTTGGAGCAGGGCCGAACTGAAGCTTTCTTT. This encodes CASSLEQGRTEAFF.